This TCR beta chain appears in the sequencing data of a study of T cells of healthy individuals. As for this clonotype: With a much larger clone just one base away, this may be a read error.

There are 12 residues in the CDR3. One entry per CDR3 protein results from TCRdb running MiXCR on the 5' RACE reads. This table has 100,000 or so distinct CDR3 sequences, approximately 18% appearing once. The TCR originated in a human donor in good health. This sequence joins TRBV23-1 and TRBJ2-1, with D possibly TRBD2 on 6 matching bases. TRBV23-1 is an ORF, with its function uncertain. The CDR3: CASGRGDNKQFF. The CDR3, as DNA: TGCGCCAGCGGGCGGGGCGACAATAAGCAGTTCTTC.